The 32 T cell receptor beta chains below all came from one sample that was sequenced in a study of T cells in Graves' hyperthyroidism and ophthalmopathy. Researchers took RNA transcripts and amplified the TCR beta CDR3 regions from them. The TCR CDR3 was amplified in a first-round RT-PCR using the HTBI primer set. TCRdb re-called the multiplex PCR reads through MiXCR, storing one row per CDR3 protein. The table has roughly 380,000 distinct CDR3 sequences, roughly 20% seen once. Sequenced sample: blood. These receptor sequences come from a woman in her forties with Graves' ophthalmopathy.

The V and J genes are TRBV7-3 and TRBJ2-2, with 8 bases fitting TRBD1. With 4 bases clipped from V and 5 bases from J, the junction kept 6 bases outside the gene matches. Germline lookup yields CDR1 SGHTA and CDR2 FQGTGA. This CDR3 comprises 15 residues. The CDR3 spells CASSYITGGTGELFF. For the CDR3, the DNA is TGTGCCAGCAGCTATATAACAGGGGGTACCGGGGAGCTGTTTTTT. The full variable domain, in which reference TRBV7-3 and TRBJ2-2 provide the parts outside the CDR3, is GAGVSQTPSNKVTEKGKYVELRCDPISGHTALYWYRQSLGQGPEFLIYFQGTGAADDSGLPNDRFFAVRPEGSVSTLKIQRTERGDSAVYLCASSYITGGTGELFFGEGSRLTVL.

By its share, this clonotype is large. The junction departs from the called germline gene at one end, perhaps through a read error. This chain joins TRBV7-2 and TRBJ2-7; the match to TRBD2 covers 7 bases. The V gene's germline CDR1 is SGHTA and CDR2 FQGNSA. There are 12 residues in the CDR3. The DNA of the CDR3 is TGTGCCAGCAGCATAGCGGGTAGCGAGCAGTACTTC. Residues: CASSIAGSEQYF.

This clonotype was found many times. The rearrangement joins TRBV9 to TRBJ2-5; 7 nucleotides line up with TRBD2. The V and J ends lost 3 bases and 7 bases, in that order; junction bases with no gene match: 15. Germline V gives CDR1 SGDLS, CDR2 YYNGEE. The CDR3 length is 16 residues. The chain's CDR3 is CASSDRDYSISGTQYF. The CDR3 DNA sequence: TGTGCCAGCAGCGACCGGGACTACTCTATCTCAGGGACCCAGTACTTC.

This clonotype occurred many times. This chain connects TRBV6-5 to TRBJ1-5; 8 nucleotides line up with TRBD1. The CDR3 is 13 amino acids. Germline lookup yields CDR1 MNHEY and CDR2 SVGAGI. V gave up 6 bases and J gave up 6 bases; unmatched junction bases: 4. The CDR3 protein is CASSTGTGQPQHF. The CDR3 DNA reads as TGTGCCAGCAGCACCGGGACAGGTCAGCCCCAGCATTTT.

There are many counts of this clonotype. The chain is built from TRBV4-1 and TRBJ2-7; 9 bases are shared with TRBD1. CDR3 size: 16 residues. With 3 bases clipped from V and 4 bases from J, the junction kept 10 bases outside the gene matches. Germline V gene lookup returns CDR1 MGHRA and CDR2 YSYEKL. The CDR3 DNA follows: TGCGCCAGCAGCCAGCCCCTCGGGACAGGGCGGTACGAGCAGTACTTC. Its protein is CASSQPLGTGRYEQYF.

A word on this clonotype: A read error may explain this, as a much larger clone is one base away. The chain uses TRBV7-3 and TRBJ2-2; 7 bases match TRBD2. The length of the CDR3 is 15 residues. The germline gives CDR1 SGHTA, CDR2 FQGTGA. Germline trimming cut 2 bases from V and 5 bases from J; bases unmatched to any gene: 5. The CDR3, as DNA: TGTGCCAGCAGCTTATGGCTAGCGGAGACCGGGGAGCTGTTTTTT. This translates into CASSLWLAETGELFF.

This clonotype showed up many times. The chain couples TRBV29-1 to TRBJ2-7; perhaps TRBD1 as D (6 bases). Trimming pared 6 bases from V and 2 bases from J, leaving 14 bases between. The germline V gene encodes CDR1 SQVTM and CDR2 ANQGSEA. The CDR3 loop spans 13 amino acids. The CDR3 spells CSVYREGAYEQYF. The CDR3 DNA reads TGCAGCGTCTACAGGGAAGGGGCCTACGAGCAGTACTTC.

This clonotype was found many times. DNA of the CDR3: TGCGCCAGCAGCCAAGATCGAAGCAGATCGAACACCGGGGAGCTGTTTTTT. Its protein product is CASSQDRSRSNTGELFF. The chain recombines TRBV4-1 with TRBJ2-2, with no clear D. The CDR3 is 17 residues long. Per the germline V gene, CDR1 is MGHRA and CDR2 is YSYEKL. V was trimmed by 0 bases and J by 0 bases, leaving 11 bases between them.

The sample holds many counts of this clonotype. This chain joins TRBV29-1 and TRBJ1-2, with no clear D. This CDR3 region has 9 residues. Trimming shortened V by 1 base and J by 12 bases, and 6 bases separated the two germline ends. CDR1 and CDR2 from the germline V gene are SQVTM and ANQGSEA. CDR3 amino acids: CSVEGVDTF. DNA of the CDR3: TGCAGCGTTGAAGGGGTAGACACCTTC.

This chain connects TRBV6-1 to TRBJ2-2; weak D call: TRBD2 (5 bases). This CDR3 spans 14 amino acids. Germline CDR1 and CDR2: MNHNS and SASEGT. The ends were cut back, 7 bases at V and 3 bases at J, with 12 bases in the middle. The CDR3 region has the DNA TGTGCCAGCATTGTGGGAGTTTACACCGGGGAGCTGTTTTTT. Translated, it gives CASIVGVYTGELFF.

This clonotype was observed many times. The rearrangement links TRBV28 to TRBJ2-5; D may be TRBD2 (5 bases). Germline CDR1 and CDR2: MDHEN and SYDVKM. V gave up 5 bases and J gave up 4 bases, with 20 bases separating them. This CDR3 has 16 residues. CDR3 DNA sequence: TGTGCCAGCAGTCCGCGAGAATTATCCGAGGGAGAGACCCAGTACTTC. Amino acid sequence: CASSPRELSEGETQYF.

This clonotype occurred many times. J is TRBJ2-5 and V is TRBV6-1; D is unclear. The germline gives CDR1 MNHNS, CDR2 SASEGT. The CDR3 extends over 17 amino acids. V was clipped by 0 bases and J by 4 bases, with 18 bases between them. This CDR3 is CASSEAGFPRPGETQYF. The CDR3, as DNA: TGTGCCAGCAGTGAAGCGGGGTTTCCCCGGCCAGGAGAGACCCAGTACTTC.

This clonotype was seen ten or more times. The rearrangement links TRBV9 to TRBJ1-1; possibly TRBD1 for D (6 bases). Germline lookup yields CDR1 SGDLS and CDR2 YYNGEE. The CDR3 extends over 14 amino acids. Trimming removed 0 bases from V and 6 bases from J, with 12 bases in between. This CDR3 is CASSVVSGAAEAFF. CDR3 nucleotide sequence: TGTGCCAGCAGCGTAGTATCAGGGGCAGCTGAAGCTTTCTTT. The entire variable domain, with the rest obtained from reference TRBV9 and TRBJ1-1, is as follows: DSGVTQTPKHLITATGQRVTLRCSPRSGDLSVYWYQQSLDQGLQFLIQYYNGEERAKGNILERFSAQQFPDLHSELNLSSLELGDSALYFCASSVVSGAAEAFFGQGTRLTVV.

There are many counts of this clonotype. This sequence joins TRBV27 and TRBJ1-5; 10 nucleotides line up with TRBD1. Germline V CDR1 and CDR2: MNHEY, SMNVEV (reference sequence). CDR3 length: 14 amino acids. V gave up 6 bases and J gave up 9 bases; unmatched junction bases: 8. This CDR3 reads CASRAGTGATPQHF. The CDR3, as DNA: TGTGCCAGCAGGGCCGGGACAGGGGCGACGCCCCAGCATTTT.

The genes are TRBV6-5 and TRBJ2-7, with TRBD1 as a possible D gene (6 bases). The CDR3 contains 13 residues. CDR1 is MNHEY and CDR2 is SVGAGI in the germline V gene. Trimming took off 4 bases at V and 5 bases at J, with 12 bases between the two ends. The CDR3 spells CASSFGRGHEQYF. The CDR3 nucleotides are TGTGCCAGCAGTTTCGGCAGGGGCCACGAGCAGTACTTC.

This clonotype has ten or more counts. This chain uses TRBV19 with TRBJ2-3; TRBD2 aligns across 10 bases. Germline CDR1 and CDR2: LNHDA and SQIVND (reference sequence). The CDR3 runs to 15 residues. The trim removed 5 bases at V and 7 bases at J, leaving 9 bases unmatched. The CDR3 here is CASSDPSGRSNTQYF. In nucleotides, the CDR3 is TGTGCCAGTAGTGATCCTAGCGGGAGATCGAATACGCAGTATTTT. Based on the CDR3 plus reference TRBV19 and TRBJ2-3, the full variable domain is DGGITQSPKYLFRKEGQNVTLSCEQNLNHDAMYWYRQDPGQGLRLIYYSQIVNDFQKGDIAEGYSVSREKKESFPLTVTSAQKNPTAFYLCASSDPSGRSNTQYFGPGTRLTVL.

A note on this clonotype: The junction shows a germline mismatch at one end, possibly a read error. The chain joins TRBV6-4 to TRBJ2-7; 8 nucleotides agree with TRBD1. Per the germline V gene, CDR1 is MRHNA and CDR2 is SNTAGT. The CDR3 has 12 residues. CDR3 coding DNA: TGTGCCAGCGGGACAGGCCCCTACGGGCAGTACTTC. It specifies CASGTGPYGQYF.

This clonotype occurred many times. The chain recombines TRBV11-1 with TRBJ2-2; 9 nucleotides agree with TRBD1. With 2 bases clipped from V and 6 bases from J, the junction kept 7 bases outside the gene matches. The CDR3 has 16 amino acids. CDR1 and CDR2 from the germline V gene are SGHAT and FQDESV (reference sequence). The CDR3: CASSLLRTGESGELFF. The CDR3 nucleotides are TGTGCCAGCAGCTTACTTCGGACAGGGGAATCCGGGGAGCTGTTTTTT. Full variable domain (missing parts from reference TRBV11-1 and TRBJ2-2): EAEVAQSPRYKITEKSQAVAFWCDPISGHATLYWYRQILGQGPELLVQFQDESVVDDSQLPKDRFSAERLKGVDSTLKIQPAELGDSAMYLCASSLLRTGESGELFFGEGSRLTVL.

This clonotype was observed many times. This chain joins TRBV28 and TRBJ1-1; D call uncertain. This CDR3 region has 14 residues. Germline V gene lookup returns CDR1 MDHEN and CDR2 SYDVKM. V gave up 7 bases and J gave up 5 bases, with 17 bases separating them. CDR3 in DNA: TGTGCCAGCACCCTTCCTGGAGGGAGGACTGAAGCTTTCTTT. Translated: CASTLPGGRTEAFF.

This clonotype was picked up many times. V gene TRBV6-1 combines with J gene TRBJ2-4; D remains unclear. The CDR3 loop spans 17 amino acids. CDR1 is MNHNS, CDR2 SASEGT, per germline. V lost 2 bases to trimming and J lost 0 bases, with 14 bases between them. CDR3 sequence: CASSERWQPSAKNIQYF. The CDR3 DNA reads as TGTGCCAGCAGTGAAAGGTGGCAGCCTTCAGCCAAAAACATTCAGTACTTC.

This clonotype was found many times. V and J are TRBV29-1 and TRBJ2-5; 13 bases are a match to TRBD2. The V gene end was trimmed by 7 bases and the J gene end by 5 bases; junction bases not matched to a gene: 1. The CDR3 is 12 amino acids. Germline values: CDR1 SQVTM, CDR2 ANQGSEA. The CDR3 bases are TGCAGCGGGACTAGCGGGAGTGAGACCCAGTACTTC. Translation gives CSGTSGSETQYF.

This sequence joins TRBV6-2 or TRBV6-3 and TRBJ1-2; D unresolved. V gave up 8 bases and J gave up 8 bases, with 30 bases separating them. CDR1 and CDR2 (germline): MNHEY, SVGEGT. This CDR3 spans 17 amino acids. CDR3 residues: CASGSQPSSEYRWGYTF. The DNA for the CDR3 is TGTGCCAGCGGCTCCCAACCCTCTTCTGAGTATCGATGGGGCTACACCTTC.

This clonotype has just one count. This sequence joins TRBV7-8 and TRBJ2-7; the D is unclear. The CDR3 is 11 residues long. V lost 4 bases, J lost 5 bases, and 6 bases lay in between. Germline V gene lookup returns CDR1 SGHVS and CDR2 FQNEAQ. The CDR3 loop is CASSSPNEQYF. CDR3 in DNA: TGTGCCAGCAGCTCCCCGAACGAGCAGTACTTC.

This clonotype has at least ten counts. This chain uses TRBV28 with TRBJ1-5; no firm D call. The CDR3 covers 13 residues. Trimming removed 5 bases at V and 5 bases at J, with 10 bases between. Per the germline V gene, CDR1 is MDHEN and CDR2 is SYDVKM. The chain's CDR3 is CASSPPSYQPQHF. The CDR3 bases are TGTGCCAGCAGTCCCCCCAGCTATCAGCCCCAGCATTTT.

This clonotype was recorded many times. In DNA form, the CDR3 reads TGTGCCAGCAGTTTTGTATGGGGAGCCGAAGCTTTCTTT. Its translation: CASSFVWGAEAFF. The genes are TRBV6-5 and TRBJ1-1; no definite D call. The CDR3 is 13 residues long. The germline CDR1 and CDR2 sequences are MNHEY and SVGAGI. V was pared by 4 bases and J by 8 bases, with 14 bases between.

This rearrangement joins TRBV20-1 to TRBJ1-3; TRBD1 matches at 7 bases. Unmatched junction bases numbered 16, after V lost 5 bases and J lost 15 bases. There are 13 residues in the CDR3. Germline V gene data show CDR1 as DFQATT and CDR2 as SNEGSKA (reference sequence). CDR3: CSAPGQERNITYF. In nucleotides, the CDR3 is TGCAGTGCTCCTGGACAGGAGAGAAACATCACATATTTT.

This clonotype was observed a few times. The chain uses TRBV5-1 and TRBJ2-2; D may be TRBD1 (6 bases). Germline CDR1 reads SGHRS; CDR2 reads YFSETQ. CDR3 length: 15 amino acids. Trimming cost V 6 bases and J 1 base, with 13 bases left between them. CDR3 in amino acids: CASISGTLNTGELFF. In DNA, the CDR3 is TGCGCCAGCATCTCCGGGACACTGAACACCGGGGAGCTGTTTTTT.

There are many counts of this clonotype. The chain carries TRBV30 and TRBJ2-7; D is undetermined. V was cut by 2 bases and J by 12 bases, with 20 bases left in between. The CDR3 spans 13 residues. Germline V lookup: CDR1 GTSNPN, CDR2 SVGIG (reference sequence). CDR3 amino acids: CAWSRRGAGNSYF. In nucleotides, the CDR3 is TGTGCCTGGAGTAGGAGAGGCGCTGGTAATTCGTACTTC.

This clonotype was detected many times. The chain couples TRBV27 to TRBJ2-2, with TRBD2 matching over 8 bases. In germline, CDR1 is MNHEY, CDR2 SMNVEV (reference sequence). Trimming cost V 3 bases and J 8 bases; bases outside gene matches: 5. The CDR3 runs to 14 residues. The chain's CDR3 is CASSLAGGLGELFF. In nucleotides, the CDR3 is TGTGCCAGCAGTTTGGCGGGGGGATTGGGGGAGCTGTTTTTT.

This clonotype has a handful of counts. CDR3 sequence reads: CASSSPRTVRETQYF. The CDR3 region has the DNA TGTGCCAGCAGTTCCCCCCGGACGGTCCGAGAGACCCAGTACTTC. This chain joins TRBV6-2 or TRBV6-3 and TRBJ2-5, with no clear D. Trimming shortened V by 4 bases and J by 4 bases, and 16 bases separated the two germline ends. From germline, CDR1 is MNHEY and CDR2 SVGEGT. The CDR3 has 15 residues.

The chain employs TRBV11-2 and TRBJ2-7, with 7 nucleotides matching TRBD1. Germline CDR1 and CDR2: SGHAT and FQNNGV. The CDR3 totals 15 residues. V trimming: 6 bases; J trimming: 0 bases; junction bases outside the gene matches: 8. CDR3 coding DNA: TGTGCCAGCAGTCCCGACAGGGCGAGCTCCTACGAGCAGTACTTC. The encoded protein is CASSPDRASSYEQYF.

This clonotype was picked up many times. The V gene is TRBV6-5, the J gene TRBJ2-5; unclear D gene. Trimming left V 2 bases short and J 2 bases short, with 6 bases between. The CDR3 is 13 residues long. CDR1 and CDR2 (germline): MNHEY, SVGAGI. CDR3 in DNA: TGTGCCAGCAGTTACCATCCTCAAGAGACCCAGTACTTC. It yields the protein CASSYHPQETQYF.